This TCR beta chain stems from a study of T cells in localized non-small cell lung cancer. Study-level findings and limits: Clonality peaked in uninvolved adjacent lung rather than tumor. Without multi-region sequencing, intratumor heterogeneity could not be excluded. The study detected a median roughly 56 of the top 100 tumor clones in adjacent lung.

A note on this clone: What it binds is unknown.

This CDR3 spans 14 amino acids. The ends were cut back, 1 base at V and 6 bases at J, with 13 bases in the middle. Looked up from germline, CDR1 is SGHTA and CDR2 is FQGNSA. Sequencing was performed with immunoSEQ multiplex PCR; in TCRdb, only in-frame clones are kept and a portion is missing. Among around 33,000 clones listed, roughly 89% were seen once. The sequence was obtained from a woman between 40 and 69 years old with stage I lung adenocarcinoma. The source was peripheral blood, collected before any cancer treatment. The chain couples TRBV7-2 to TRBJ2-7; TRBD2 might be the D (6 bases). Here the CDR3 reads CASSLGGGATEQYF. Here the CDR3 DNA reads TGTGCCAGCAGCTTAGGTGGCGGGGCCACCGAGCAGTACTTC.